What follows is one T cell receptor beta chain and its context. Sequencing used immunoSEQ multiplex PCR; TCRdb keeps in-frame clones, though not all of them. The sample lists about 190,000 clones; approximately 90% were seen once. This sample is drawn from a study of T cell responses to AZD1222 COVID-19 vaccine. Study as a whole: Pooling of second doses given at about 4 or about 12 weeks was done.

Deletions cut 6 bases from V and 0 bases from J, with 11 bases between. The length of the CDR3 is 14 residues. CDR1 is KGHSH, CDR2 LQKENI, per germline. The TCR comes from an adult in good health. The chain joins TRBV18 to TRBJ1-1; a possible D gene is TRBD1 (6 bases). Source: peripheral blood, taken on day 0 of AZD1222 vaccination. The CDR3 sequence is CASSQQGMNTEAFF. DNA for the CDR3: TGTGCCAGCTCGCAACAGGGCATGAACACTGAAGCTTTCTTT.